The clone carrying this TCR beta chain showed up just once. The germline V gene encodes CDR1 LNHDA and CDR2 SQIVND (reference sequence). The length of the CDR3 is 16 residues. V shed 0 bases, J shed 6 bases, and the junction held 7 bases outside the gene matches. These data belong to a study of cytomegalovirus exposure and HLA in healthy donors. TCRdb's table, derived via immunoSEQ multiplex PCR, lists solely in-frame clones and lacks some. The table shows 200,000 or so clones, with roughly 82% occurring only once. The sequence came from a woman aged 30 to 39 in good health and CMV-seropositive. What was sequenced was PBMCs. The chain recombines TRBV19 with TRBJ2-7, with TRBD2 identical over 11 bases. The CDR3 spells CASSIELAGVGGEQYF. CDR3 in DNA: TGTGCCAGTAGTATAGAACTAGCGGGAGTTGGTGGCGAGCAGTACTTC.